What follows are 26 T cell receptor beta chains derived from one specimen sequenced in a study of tumor-infiltrating lymphocytes in glioblastoma multiforme. TCR beta libraries were built from RNA through three nested multiplex PCR rounds using modified ARM-PCR. In TCRdb, the multiplex PCR reads were re-called with MiXCR into one record per CDR3 protein. The top ten clones hold approximately 31% of a sample with 30,000 or so distinct CDR3 sequences, 50% to 75% of them seen once. Sequencing used brain tumor tissue. Every receptor here comes from a male donor with glioblastoma.

To note about this clonotype: It may be a read error: a sequence one base away is much more abundant. The chain carries TRBV10-3 and TRBJ2-7; 9 bases are a match to TRBD1. Looked up from germline, CDR1 is ENHRY and CDR2 is SYGVKD. Trimming at V came to 2 bases and at J to 4 bases, leaving 3 bases not matched to a gene. CDR3 length: 14 amino acids. The CDR3 sequence is CAISEQGQGYEQYF. The CDR3 region has the DNA TGTGCCATCAGTGAGCAGGGACAGGGTTACGAGCAGTACTTC.

This clonotype was picked up many times. The chain carries TRBV6-6 and TRBJ2-1; D remains unclear. The ends were cut back, 4 bases at V and 2 bases at J, with 6 bases in the middle. The CDR3 has 13 amino acids. From germline, CDR1 is MNHNY and CDR2 SVGAGI (reference sequence). The CDR3 region is CASSSRTYNEQFF. The CDR3 nucleotides are TGTGCCAGCAGTTCTCGTACCTACAATGAGCAGTTCTTC.

A word on this clonotype: Mismatch with germline at one junction end may stem from a read error. This sequence joins TRBV7-9 and TRBJ2-7, with a tentative D call TRBD2 (6 bases). The V gene's germline CDR1 is SEHNR and CDR2 FQNEAQ (reference sequence). The CDR3 is 14 residues long. CDR3 sequence (DNA): TGTGCCAGCAGCTTATCTACCCGGGGGTACGGGCAGTATTTC. This codes for CASSLSTRGYGQYF.

At least ten counts were recorded for this clonotype. V gene TRBV29-1 combines with J gene TRBJ1-2, with 8 bases lining up with TRBD1. This CDR3 region has 15 residues. Germline trimming cut 3 bases from V and 0 bases from J; bases unmatched to any gene: 6. CDR1 is SQVTM, CDR2 ANQGSEA, per germline. CDR3 protein: CSVEGQGASNYGYTF. DNA of the CDR3: TGCAGCGTTGAGGGGCAGGGGGCTTCTAACTATGGCTACACCTTC.

This chain uses TRBV6-5 with TRBJ1-3; no clear D. Germline CDR1 is MNHEY and CDR2 is SVGAGI. The V end was cut by 6 bases, the J end by 12 bases, with 30 bases between. This CDR3 has 17 residues. The chain's CDR3 is CASSRRVSQEAGNVIYF. CDR3 DNA: TGTGCCAGCAGCCGAAGGGTGTCCCAGGAGGCCGGAAACGTCATATATTTT.

To note about this clonotype: A junction end diverges from the germline sequence, so it may reflect a read error. The chain couples TRBV11-1 to TRBJ2-7, with 7 positions matching TRBD1. Germline assignment: CDR1 SGHAT and CDR2 FQDESV (reference sequence). This CDR3 comprises 12 residues. For the CDR3, the DNA is TGTGCCAGCAGCGGACAGGAGCTCGAGCAGTATTTC. It yields the protein CASSGQELEQYF.

As to this clonotype: The CDR3 ends on some other residue instead of the conserved phenylalanine or tryptophan, so this is likely a read error. J is TRBJ2-2 and V is TRBV6-1; tentative D call: TRBD1 (6 bases). This CDR3 contains 13 residues. The germline V gene has CDR1 MNHNS and CDR2 SASEGT. The CDR3 region is CATQYRASGELFV. The CDR3 bases are TGTGCAACCCAGTACAGGGCGTCCGGGGAGCTGTTTGTT.

This chain connects TRBV7-9 to TRBJ1-1; D not certain. Trimming cost V 1 base and J 1 base, with 10 bases left between them. The CDR3 is 15 amino acids. Per the germline V gene, CDR1 is SEHNR and CDR2 is FQNEAQ (reference sequence). CDR3 sequence (DNA): TGTGCCAGCAGCTTAGAGCGGGGTCGGAACACTGAAGCTTTCTTT. Residues: CASSLERGRNTEAFF.

This clonotype was seen many times. The rearrangement uses TRBV7-8 and TRBJ2-3; unclear D gene. The CDR3 is 16 residues long. The V gene's germline CDR1 is SGHVS and CDR2 FQNEAQ. Trimming removed 2 bases at V and 4 bases at J, with 16 bases between. The CDR3 DNA reads as TGTGCCAGCAGCTTAAACGAAGGGAATCGAGCAGATACGCAGTATTTT. Amino acid sequence: CASSLNEGNRADTQYF.

In this sample, this clonotype turned up a few times. CDR3 nucleotide sequence: TGCAGTGCTAGGGTGGGACACGGTAATGAAAAACTGTTTTTT. Translating it yields CSARVGHGNEKLFF. The rearrangement links TRBV20-1 to TRBJ1-4, with D perhaps matching TRBD1 (6 bases). The germline gives CDR1 DFQATT, CDR2 SNEGSKA (reference sequence). This CDR3 has 14 amino acids. Trimming took off 3 bases at V and 4 bases at J, with 12 bases between the two ends.

A note on this clonotype: Compared with germline, one end of the junction differs, possibly owing to a read error. This chain connects TRBV11-2 to TRBJ1-2; tentatively, D is TRBD1 (5 bases). From germline, CDR1 is SGHAT and CDR2 FQNNGV. There are 14 residues in the CDR3. The DNA for the CDR3 is TGTGCCATCAGCTTAGGGGTCCGCCTTTTCGGTGCCACCTTC. Its translation is CAISLGVRLFGATF.

Concerning this clonotype: The final CDR3 position lacks the conserved phenylalanine or tryptophan, pointing to a likely read error. This rearrangement joins TRBV6-1 to TRBJ2-2, with D unresolved. This CDR3 is 15 amino acids long. CDR1 MNHNS and CDR2 SASEGT come from the germline V gene. V shed 10 bases and J shed 0 bases, with 15 bases lying between them. The CDR3 loop reads CAIIFSDTNTGELFS. The CDR3 DNA is TGTGCCATCATCTTCAGCGATACGAACACCGGGGAGCTGTTTTCT.

By sample fraction, this clonotype is medium-sized (0.01 to 0.1%). This chain links TRBV11-2 with TRBJ2-1; 8 bases are shared with TRBD1. V dropped 3 bases and J dropped 2; count of bases not matched to a gene: 6. This CDR3 is 16 amino acids long. CDR1 is SGHAT and CDR2 is FQNNGV in the germline V gene. CDR3 bases: TGTGCCAGCAGCTTCTCCGGGACAGGCGCCTACAATGAGCAGTTCTTC. Translating gives CASSFSGTGAYNEQFF.

The chain couples TRBV6-6 to TRBJ2-1; D not resolved. The germline CDR1 and CDR2 sequences are MNHNY and SVGAGI (reference sequence). The CDR3 is 13 residues long. Trimming removed 5 bases at V and 1 base at J, with 6 bases between. In DNA form, the CDR3 reads TGTGCCAGCAGTCACAAGTCCTACAATGAGCAGTTCTTC. This sequence encodes CASSHKSYNEQFF.

The V and J genes are TRBV7-9 and TRBJ2-1; weak D call: TRBD1 (6 bases). Per germline, CDR1 SEHNR and CDR2 FQNEAQ (reference sequence). V gave up 1 base and J gave up 5 bases, with 9 bases separating them. The CDR3 length is 14 residues. The CDR3 here is CASSLGGGNNEQFF. The CDR3 nucleotides read TGTGCCAGCAGCTTAGGAGGGGGAAACAATGAGCAGTTCTTC.

In this sample, this clonotype turned up many times. This chain links TRBV29-1 with TRBJ2-5, with unresolved D. Germline CDR1 reads SQVTM; CDR2 reads ANQGSEA. The CDR3 extends over 13 amino acids. V was trimmed by 2 bases and J by 2 bases, leaving 9 bases between them. DNA of the CDR3: TGCAGCGTTGAATTCCCCGAACAAGAGACCCAGTACTTC. This translates into CSVEFPEQETQYF.

This clonotype came up many times. The genes are TRBV20-1 and TRBJ1-2, with unresolved D. Trimming removed 1 base from V and 0 bases from J, with 6 bases in between. The CDR3 consists of 13 residues. Germline CDR1 DFQATT, CDR2 SNEGSKA (reference sequence). CDR3 sequence reads: CSARVVPNYGYTF. The CDR3 nucleotides read TGCAGTGCTAGAGTGGTCCCTAACTATGGCTACACCTTC.

About this clonotype itself: A much larger clone is a single base away; this may be a read error. The chain recombines TRBV6-6 with TRBJ2-4; tentative D call: TRBD2 (5 bases). Germline assignment: CDR1 MNHNY and CDR2 SVGAGI (reference sequence). The CDR3 sequence is 16 residues long. V shed 2 bases and J shed 3 bases, with 14 bases lying between them. Here the CDR3 DNA reads TGTGCCAGCAGTTACCTTCGGGAAAACGACAAAAACATTCAGTACTTC. Translated: CASSYLRENDKNIQYF.

This clonotype was seen at least ten times. This chain uses TRBV20-1 with TRBJ2-1; 11 bases align to TRBD2. In germline, CDR1 is DFQATT, CDR2 SNEGSKA (reference sequence). With 1 base clipped from V and 5 bases from J, the junction kept 4 bases outside the gene matches. This CDR3 comprises 15 residues. This CDR3 is CSARVGTSGHNEQFF. In DNA, the CDR3 is TGCAGTGCTAGAGTCGGGACTAGCGGCCACAATGAGCAGTTCTTC.

This clonotype occurred a few times. The CDR3 DNA reads TGCAGCGTTGAAGAAATGGAGGCTATCTATGGCTACACCTTC. Translation: CSVEEMEAIYGYTF. The chain joins TRBV29-1 to TRBJ1-2, with D unresolved. Trimming shortened V by 0 bases and J by 4 bases, and 12 bases separated the two germline ends. Germline values: CDR1 SQVTM, CDR2 ANQGSEA. The CDR3 covers 14 residues. Combining the CDR3 with reference TRBV29-1 and TRBJ1-2 gives the whole variable domain SAVISQKPSRDICQRGTSLTIQCQVDSQVTMMFWYRQQPGQSLTLIATANQGSEATYESGFVIDKFPISRPNLTFSTLTVSNMSPEDSSIYLCSVEEMEAIYGYTFGSGTRLTVV.

Points on this clonotype: A read error is possible here, since a much larger clone lies one base away. The chain has TRBV28 and TRBJ2-7; no firm D call. The CDR3 runs to 13 residues. Trimming took off 1 base at V and 6 bases at J, with 10 bases between the two ends. Germline V CDR1 and CDR2: MDHEN, SYDVKM. As DNA, the CDR3 is TGTGCCAGCAGTTTATCAGGTCGGTGCGAGCAGTACTTC. The encoded protein is CASSLSGRCEQYF.

Of note for this clonotype: At one boundary the junction diverges from the germline segment, which might be a read error. V is TRBV5-4 and J is TRBJ2-3, with 11 bases that match TRBD1. CDR3 size: 16 residues. Germline loops: CDR1 SGHNT, CDR2 YYREEE (reference sequence). The CDR3, as DNA: TGTGACAGCAGCCCGTTGGGACAGGGGGACACAGATACGCAGTATTTT. Its protein product is CDSSPLGQGDTDTQYF.

This clonotype was recorded many times. This chain joins TRBV28 and TRBJ1-5; maybe TRBD1 (6 bases). CDR1 and CDR2 from the germline V gene are MDHEN and SYDVKM. This CDR3 is built from 16 residues. Trimming cost V 5 bases and J 4 bases, with 18 bases left between them. CDR3 loop: CASSPISGGANQPQHF. In DNA form, the CDR3 reads TGTGCCAGCAGTCCCATTTCGGGGGGGGCAAATCAGCCCCAGCATTTT.

Notes on this clonotype: Compared with germline, one end of the junction differs, possibly owing to a read error. The chain couples TRBV5-4 to TRBJ1-2, with a possible D match to TRBD1 (6 bases). This CDR3 comprises 16 residues. Germline CDR1 reads SGHNT; CDR2 reads YYREEE (reference sequence). The CDR3 sequence: CASSAGTRGTVYGHTF. As DNA, the CDR3 is TGTGCCAGCAGCGCCGGGACAAGGGGAACAGTCTATGGCCACACCTTC. The full variable domain, completed using reference TRBV5-4 and TRBJ1-2, is ETGVTQSPTHLIKTRGQQVTLRCSSQSGHNTVSWYQQALGQGPQFIFQYYREEENGRGNFPPRFSGLQFPNYSSELNVNALELDDSALYLCASSAGTRGTVYGHTFGSGTRLTVV.

For this clonotype: A much bigger clone sits one base away, suggesting this may be a read error. This rearrangement joins TRBV5-1 to TRBJ2-1; D may be TRBD2 (5 bases). This CDR3 is 15 amino acids long. Germline lookup yields CDR1 SGHRS and CDR2 YFSETQ. In DNA, the CDR3 is TGCGCCAGCATCTTGCTAGTGGAAGACTACGATGAGCAGTTCTTC. This encodes CASILLVEDYDEQFF. The entire variable domain, with the rest obtained from reference TRBV5-1 and TRBJ2-1, is as follows: KAGVTQTPRYLIKTRGQQVTLSCSPISGHRSVSWYQQTPGQGLQFLFEYFSETQRNKGNFPGRFSGRQFSNSRSEMNVSTLELGDSALYLCASILLVEDYDEQFFGPGTRLTVL.

Turning to this clonotype: Because it lacks the conserved phenylalanine or tryptophan at the end, this CDR3 is likely a read error. The rearrangement links TRBV14 to TRBJ2-1; no clear D. Germline assignment: CDR1 SGHDN and CDR2 FVKESK. The CDR3 length is 14 residues. Trimming cost V 4 bases and J 3 bases, with 10 bases left between them. CDR3 in DNA: TGTGCCAGCAGCCGAGATGTCCGCTACAATGAGCAGTTCCTC. Protein sequence: CASSRDVRYNEQFL.